The T cell receptor (beta chain) under discussion was sequenced for a study of blood T cell repertoires in COVID-19 (dated by TCRdb to the early 2020s). Background for the entire study: The collaborator samples originated in the United States, Italy and Spain and spanned the acute and convalescent phases of COVID-19. The prospective study material was composed of cDNA or gDNA derived from T cells, B-cell-depleted T cells, or PBMCs. A freely available public database, intended as a resource for researchers studying the immune response to SARS-CoV-2, is where the repertoires were released. Sample metadata almost always included a de-identified subject ID, COVID-19 status, age in years and sex. Where available, HLA class I and class II types were taken from metadata supplied by the sample provider and were not determined by assay-based typing. Deeply sampled blood TCRbeta repertoires from subjects exposed to, actively infected with, or recovered from COVID-19 were included in the dataset. The samples were drawn from two sources: the first 160 participants of the ongoing ImmuneRACE study, and 1,254 subjects contributed by 6 global collaborators.

The immunoSEQ Assay, a bias-controlled multiplex PCR, was used to amplify TCRbeta CDR3 regions from genomic DNA. The study's own analysis went as follows. Within the assay, amplification of reference gene primers was used to estimate how many nucleated cells each sample contained. To quantify the absolute abundance of each unique TCRbeta CDR3 rearrangement, sequence reads were collapsed and filtered. Productive Simpson clonality was computed per sample as the square root of Simpson's diversity index over productive rearrangements. This is the immuneACCESS table as TCRdb keeps it, with only in-frame sequences that have V and J called. A part of the clones is gone; compared with another copy, unresolved V genes explain less than half, and the rest is unexplained. V, J and clone size are taken as reported in that table, and D and trimming were inferred from the DNA itself. In this sample the table shows around 300,000 clones, 75% to 90% of which occur a single time. In total, the top ten clones hold approximately 10% of the sample.

Beyond this particular receptor, the publication reports: The amount of clinical and demographic metadata varied by source and participant and was provided uncurated.

The germline V gene (reference sequence) sets CDR1 to SGHNT and CDR2 to YYREEE. The CDR3 measures 15 amino acids from cysteine to phenylalanine. CDR3 DNA only is kept here, 45 bases in frame from base 1. V loses 0 bases of germline sequence and J loses 4 bases, and the interval between the two ends is 11 bases. Whole blood was collected in K2EDTA tubes by collaborating institutions according to the institutions' own protocols. For TCRbeta analysis, collaborators shipped samples as frozen whole blood, isolated PBMCs, or DNA extracted from either of those sample types. Concerning this clone itself: Its antigen remains undetermined. The record has no base qualities; no much larger clone is one base away.

Recombination linked TRBV5-4 to TRBJ2-1, with the D gene too uncertain to name. This TCR was sampled from a woman in her 70s with acute or convalescent COVID-19. The specimen was peripheral blood. The encoded CDR3 is CASSLAIGPYNEQFF. The bases are TGTGCCAGCAGCTTGGCAATTGGCCCATACAATGAGCAGTTCTTC.